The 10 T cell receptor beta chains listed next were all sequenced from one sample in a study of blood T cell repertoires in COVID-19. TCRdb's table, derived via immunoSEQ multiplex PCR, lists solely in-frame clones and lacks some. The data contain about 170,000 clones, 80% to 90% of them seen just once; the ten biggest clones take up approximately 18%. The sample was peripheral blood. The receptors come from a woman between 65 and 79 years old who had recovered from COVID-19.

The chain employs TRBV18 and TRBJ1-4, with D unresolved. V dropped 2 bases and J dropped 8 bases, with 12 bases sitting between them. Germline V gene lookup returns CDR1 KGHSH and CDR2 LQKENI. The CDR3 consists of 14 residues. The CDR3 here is CASSPAASGEKLFF. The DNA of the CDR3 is TGTGCCAGCTCACCAGCGGCCAGCGGCGAAAAACTGTTTTTT.

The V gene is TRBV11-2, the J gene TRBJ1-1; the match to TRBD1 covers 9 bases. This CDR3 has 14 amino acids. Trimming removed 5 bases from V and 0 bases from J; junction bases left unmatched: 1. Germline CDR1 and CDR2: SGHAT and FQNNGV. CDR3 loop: CASSRDRVNTEAFF. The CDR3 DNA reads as TGTGCCAGCAGCCGGGACAGGGTGAACACTGAAGCTTTCTTT.

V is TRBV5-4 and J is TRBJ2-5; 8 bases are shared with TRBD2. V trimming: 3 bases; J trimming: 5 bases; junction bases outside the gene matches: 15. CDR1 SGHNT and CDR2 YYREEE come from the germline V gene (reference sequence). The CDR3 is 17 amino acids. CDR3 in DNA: TGTGCCAGCAGCTCGCAACCCGGGACTAGGAGCGGGGAGACCCAGTACTTC. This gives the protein CASSSQPGTRSGETQYF.

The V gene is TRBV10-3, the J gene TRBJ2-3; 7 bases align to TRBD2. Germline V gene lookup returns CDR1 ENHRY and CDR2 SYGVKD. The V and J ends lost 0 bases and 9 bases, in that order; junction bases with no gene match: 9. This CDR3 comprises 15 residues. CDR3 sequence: CAISESLGGRETQYF. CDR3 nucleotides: TGTGCCATCAGTGAGTCTCTGGGGGGGAGAGAGACGCAGTATTTT.

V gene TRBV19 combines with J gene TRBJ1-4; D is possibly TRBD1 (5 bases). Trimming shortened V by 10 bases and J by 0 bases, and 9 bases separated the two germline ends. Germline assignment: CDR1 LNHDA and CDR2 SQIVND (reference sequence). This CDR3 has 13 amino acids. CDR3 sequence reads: CATTGATNEKLFF. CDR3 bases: TGTGCCACCACGGGGGCAACTAATGAAAAACTGTTTTTT.

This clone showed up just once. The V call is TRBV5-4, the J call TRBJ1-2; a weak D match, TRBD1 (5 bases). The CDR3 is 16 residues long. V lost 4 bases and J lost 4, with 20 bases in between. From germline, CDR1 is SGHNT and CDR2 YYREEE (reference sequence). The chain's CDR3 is CASSTDPGADSYGYTF. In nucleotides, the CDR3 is TGTGCCAGCAGCACGGATCCTGGAGCCGACAGCTATGGCTACACCTTC. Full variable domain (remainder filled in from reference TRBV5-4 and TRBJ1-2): ETGVTQSPTHLIKTRGQQVTLRCSSQSGHNTVSWYQQALGQGPQFIFQYYREEENGRGNFPPRFSGLQFPNYSSELNVNALELDDSALYLCASSTDPGADSYGYTFGSGTRLTVV.

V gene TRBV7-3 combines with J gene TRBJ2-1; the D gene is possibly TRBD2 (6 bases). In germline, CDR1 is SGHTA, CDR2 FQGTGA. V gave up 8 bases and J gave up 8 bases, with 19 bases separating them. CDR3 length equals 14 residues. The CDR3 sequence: CASGPSTSTDEQFF. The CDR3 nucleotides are TGTGCCAGCGGACCCTCGACTAGTACGGATGAGCAGTTCTTC.

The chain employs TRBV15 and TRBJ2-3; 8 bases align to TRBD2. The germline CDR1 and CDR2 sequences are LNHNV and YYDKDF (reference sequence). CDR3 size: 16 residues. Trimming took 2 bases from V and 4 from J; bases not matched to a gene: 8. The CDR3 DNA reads TGTGCCACCAGCAGAACCGGGACTAGGACTGCAGATACGCAGTATTTT. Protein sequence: CATSRTGTRTADTQYF. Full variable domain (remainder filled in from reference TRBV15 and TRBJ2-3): DAMVIQNPRYQVTQFGKPVTLSCSQTLNHNVMYWYQQKSSQAPKLLFHYYDKDFNNEADTPDNFQSRRPNTSFCFLDIRSPGLGDTAMYLCATSRTGTRTADTQYFGPGTRLTVL.

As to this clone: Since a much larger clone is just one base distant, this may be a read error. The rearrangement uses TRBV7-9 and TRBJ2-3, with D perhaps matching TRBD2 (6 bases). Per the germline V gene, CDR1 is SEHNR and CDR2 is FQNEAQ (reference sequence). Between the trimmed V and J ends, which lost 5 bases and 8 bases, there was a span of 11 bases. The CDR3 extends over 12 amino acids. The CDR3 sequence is CASSPTGGTQYF. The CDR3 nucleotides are TGTGCCAGCAGCCCCACCGGGGGTACGCAGTATTTT.

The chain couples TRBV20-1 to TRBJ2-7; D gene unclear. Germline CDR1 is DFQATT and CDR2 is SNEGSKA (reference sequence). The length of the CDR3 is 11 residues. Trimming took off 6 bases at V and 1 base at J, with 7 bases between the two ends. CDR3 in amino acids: CSAGISYEQYF. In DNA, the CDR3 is TGCAGTGCGGGCATTTCCTACGAGCAGTACTTC.